The 25 T cell receptor beta chains listed next were all sequenced from one sample in a study of blood T cell repertoires in COVID-19. Measured with immunoSEQ multiplex PCR; TCRdb has only the in-frame clones, and not every one. The sample holds approximately 180,000 clones, 82% seen once. Source material: peripheral blood. The receptors stem from a woman in her 70s with acute or convalescent COVID-19.

The genes are TRBV3-1 (or the pseudogene TRBV3-2) and TRBJ2-4, with D perhaps TRBD1 (5 bases). The V end was cut by 0 bases, the J end by 10 bases, with 16 bases between. The CDR3 is 15 residues long. Per the germline V gene, CDR1 is LGHDT and CDR2 is YNNKEL (reference sequence). Here the CDR3 DNA reads TGTGCCAGCAGCCAAGATCTGGTAGGGGTGCAAATTCAGTACTTC. Protein product: CASSQDLVGVQIQYF.

V is TRBV27 and J is TRBJ2-3, with 8 positions matching TRBD2. The J segment lost 4 bases and the V segment lost 6 bases, leaving 9 bases of the junction unmatched. The CDR3 is made up of 15 amino acids. The germline V gene encodes CDR1 MNHEY and CDR2 SMNVEV (reference sequence). The CDR3 bases are TGTGCCAGCAGGTCCGGGACTAGGGGGGCAGATACGCAGTATTTT. Translating it yields CASRSGTRGADTQYF.

V usage is TRBV28 and J usage is TRBJ1-1, with D unclear. Trimming shortened V by 2 bases and J by 4 bases, and 11 bases separated the two germline ends. The CDR3 has 14 residues. Germline-derived CDR1 and CDR2 are MDHEN and SYDVKM. CDR3 residues: CASSLGPFGTEAFF. Written as DNA, the CDR3 is TGTGCCAGCAGTTTAGGGCCGTTTGGCACTGAAGCTTTCTTT. Drawing the rest from reference TRBV28 and TRBJ1-1, the complete variable domain is DVKVTQSSRYLVKRTGEKVFLECVQDMDHENMFWYRQDPGLGLRLIYFSYDVKMKEKGDIPEGYSVSREKKERFSLILESASTNQTSMYLCASSLGPFGTEAFFGQGTRLTVV.

The chain combines TRBV28 with TRBJ1-6; 7 bases are shared with TRBD1. CDR3 length: 16 residues. The V gene's germline CDR1 is MDHEN and CDR2 SYDVKM. Germline trimming cut 10 bases from V and 2 bases from J; bases unmatched to any gene: 11. As DNA, the CDR3 is TGTGCCACCCTGGGAAGGGACAGAACCTATAATTCACCCCTCCACTTT. It specifies CATLGRDRTYNSPLHF.

This chain joins TRBV5-1 and TRBJ2-6; TRBD1 aligns across 7 bases. CDR1 and CDR2 from the germline V gene are SGHRS and YFSETQ. CDR3 length equals 19 residues. The ends lost 1 base at V and 0 bases at J; junction bases unmatched: 10. DNA for the CDR3: TGCGCCAGCAGCTTGATCCTCCGGGACAGCTTCTCTGGGGCCAACGTCCTGACTTTC. As protein: CASSLILRDSFSGANVLTF.

The CDR3 region is CASSLQGLLNTEAFF. Here the CDR3 DNA reads TGTGCCAGCAGTCTCCAGGGGCTTTTGAACACTGAAGCTTTCTTT. The V gene is TRBV6-5, the J gene TRBJ1-1; possible D gene TRBD1, 6 bases. This CDR3 has 15 amino acids. CDR1 is MNHEY and CDR2 is SVGAGI in the germline V gene. V was clipped by 5 bases and J by 0 bases, with 13 bases between them.

V and J are TRBV5-5 and TRBJ2-1; TRBD1 aligns across 9 bases. The CDR3 is made up of 14 amino acids. Trimming removed 3 bases from V and 7 bases from J; junction bases left unmatched: 5. Germline CDR1 reads SGHKS; CDR2 reads YYEKEE (reference sequence). The CDR3 reads CASSSAGTGNEQFF. CDR3 nucleotide sequence: TGTGCCAGCAGCTCCGCCGGGACAGGGAATGAGCAGTTCTTC.

The chain employs TRBV19 and TRBJ2-1, with TRBD2 matching 12 bases. Germline CDR1 reads LNHDA; CDR2 reads SQIVND (reference sequence). The V gene end was trimmed by 6 bases and the J gene end by 7 bases; junction bases not matched to a gene: 7. CDR3 size: 15 residues. CDR3 in amino acids: CASSPLAGGQNEQFF. The CDR3 nucleotides are TGTGCCAGTAGCCCTCTAGCGGGGGGGCAAAATGAGCAGTTCTTC.

The V and J genes are TRBV19 and TRBJ1-4, with TRBD1 matching 8 bases. V shed 5 bases and J 4 bases; nucleotides not matched to a gene: 9. This CDR3 has 16 residues. CDR1 LNHDA and CDR2 SQIVND come from the germline V gene (reference sequence). CDR3 region: CASSFPGTGGNEKLFF. CDR3 bases: TGTGCCAGTAGTTTCCCGGGAACAGGGGGTAATGAAAAACTGTTTTTT.

The chain employs TRBV18 and TRBJ2-1, with 11 bases that match TRBD2. Germline values: CDR1 KGHSH, CDR2 LQKENI. The J segment lost 1 base and the V segment lost 4 bases, leaving 3 bases of the junction unmatched. The length of the CDR3 is 16 residues. CDR3 DNA: TGTGCCAGCTCACTTACTAGCGGGGGATCCTACAATGAGCAGTTCTTC. It yields the protein CASSLTSGGSYNEQFF.

The chain recombines TRBV18 with TRBJ2-2, with D maybe TRBD1 (5 bases). This CDR3 region has 17 residues. V lost 1 base to trimming and J lost 1 base, with 13 bases between them. Germline V gives CDR1 KGHSH, CDR2 LQKENI. The CDR3 region is CASSPLLPQGNTGELFF. The CDR3 DNA sequence: TGTGCCAGCTCACCACTACTCCCCCAGGGGAACACCGGGGAGCTGTTTTTT.

The sample holds a few counts of this clone. This chain joins TRBV10-3 and TRBJ2-3; the match to TRBD1 covers 8 bases. The CDR3 runs to 13 residues. CDR1 and CDR2 (germline): ENHRY, SYGVKD. Trimming cost V 6 bases and J 5 bases; bases outside gene matches: 4. The CDR3 loop is CAISKTGEDTQYF. The CDR3 DNA reads as TGTGCCATCAGCAAGACAGGGGAAGATACGCAGTATTTT.

This rearrangement joins TRBV11-2 to TRBJ2-7; 7 nucleotides align to TRBD2. Per the germline V gene, CDR1 is SGHAT and CDR2 is FQNNGV. V trimming: 1 base; J trimming: 2 bases; junction bases outside the gene matches: 5. The CDR3 runs 15 residues. DNA of the CDR3: TGTGCCAGCAGCTTAGGTCCTAGCGGCACCTACGAGCAGTACTTC. It encodes CASSLGPSGTYEQYF.

This chain connects TRBV19 to TRBJ2-3, with D uncertain. CDR3 length: 15 residues. Germline V gene lookup returns CDR1 LNHDA and CDR2 SQIVND (reference sequence). Trimming shortened V by 1 base and J by 2 bases, and 10 bases separated the two germline ends. The CDR3 nucleotides are TGTGCCAGTAGTATAGGGTCACAGACCACAGATACGCAGTATTTT. This sequence encodes CASSIGSQTTDTQYF.

The CDR3 sequence is CASSLPGRGDEKLFF. DNA for the CDR3: TGCGCCAGCAGCCTCCCTGGGAGGGGGGATGAAAAACTGTTTTTT. V and J are TRBV5-1 and TRBJ1-4; D possibly corresponds to TRBD1 (6 bases). Germline V gives CDR1 SGHRS, CDR2 YFSETQ. Between the trimmed V and J ends, which lost 4 bases and 6 bases, there was a span of 16 bases. CDR3 length equals 15 residues.

The CDR3 spells CASSLNGLSYDTQYF. The CDR3 DNA reads as TGTGCCAGCAGCTTGAATGGACTCTCATATGATACGCAGTATTTT. This sequence joins TRBV5-5 and TRBJ2-3, with D possibly matching TRBD2 (5 bases). Deletions cut 1 base from V and 6 bases from J, with 15 bases between. Germline V gene sequence: CDR1 SGHKS, CDR2 YYEKEE (reference sequence). The length of the CDR3 is 15 residues.

This clone was observed once. J is TRBJ2-7 and V is TRBV11-1, with D tentatively TRBD2 (6 bases). The CDR3 sequence is 14 residues long. The V end lost 4 bases, the J end lost 7 bases, and 17 bases lay between the germline ends. The germline gives CDR1 SGHAT, CDR2 FQDESV (reference sequence). CDR3 DNA sequence: TGTGCCAGCAGCTGGTCATTGTCTGGGGGGGAGCAGTACTTC. Encoded protein: CASSWSLSGGEQYF.

V usage is TRBV19 and J usage is TRBJ1-5; TRBD1 agrees at 7 bases. The germline V gene encodes CDR1 LNHDA and CDR2 SQIVND (reference sequence). V shed 4 bases and J 0 bases; nucleotides not matched to a gene: 6. The CDR3 is 16 amino acids. The CDR3: CASSTGQKISNQPQHF. The CDR3 DNA reads TGTGCCAGTAGTACGGGACAGAAAATTAGCAATCAGCCCCAGCATTTT.

The rearrangement links TRBV19 to TRBJ2-5, with a tentative D call TRBD2 (5 bases). V was shortened by 6 bases and J by 7 bases, with 15 bases between the two germline ends. This CDR3 contains 13 residues. In germline, CDR1 is LNHDA, CDR2 SQIVND (reference sequence). This CDR3 reads CASRPTSSRTQYF. The CDR3 nucleotides are TGTGCCAGTAGGCCTACTAGTTCTAGGACCCAGTACTTC.

J is TRBJ2-1 and V is TRBV6-1; D might be TRBD2 (6 bases). The germline V gene has CDR1 MNHNS and CDR2 SASEGT. V lost 4 bases to trimming and J lost 4 bases, with 17 bases between them. CDR3 length equals 16 residues. The CDR3: CASSGRDSGSYNEQFF. For the CDR3, the DNA is TGTGCCAGCAGTGGCCGGGATAGCGGTAGTTACAATGAGCAGTTCTTC.

The V and J genes are TRBV30 and TRBJ1-1; weak D call: TRBD1 (5 bases). Trimming removed 0 bases from V and 1 base from J, with 6 bases in between. The CDR3 contains 13 residues. The V gene's germline CDR1 is GTSNPN and CDR2 SVGIG (reference sequence). This CDR3 is CAWSVGPNTEAFF. In nucleotides, the CDR3 is TGTGCCTGGAGTGTGGGGCCGAACACTGAAGCTTTCTTT.

A single count supports this clone. This chain joins TRBV19 and TRBJ1-1; 8 bases are shared with TRBD1. Trimming at V came to 4 bases and at J to 12 bases, leaving 10 bases not matched to a gene. Germline V gives CDR1 LNHDA, CDR2 SQIVND (reference sequence). CDR3 length: 13 amino acids. The CDR3 region has the DNA TGTGCCAGTAGTAGTGGACAGGGTAAGAGAACTTTCTTT. Its protein product is CASSSGQGKRTFF.

In its sample, this clone was seen a few times. This sequence joins TRBV10-3 and TRBJ1-5, with a possible D match to TRBD1 (6 bases). The V and J ends lost 10 bases and 3 bases respectively, with 16 bases between them. The CDR3 runs 14 residues. CDR1 ENHRY and CDR2 SYGVKD come from the germline V gene. CDR3 amino acids: CATADSRLNQPQHF. The CDR3 DNA is TGTGCCACCGCGGACAGCCGACTCAATCAGCCCCAGCATTTT.

The V call is TRBV6-1, the J call TRBJ2-5; tentative D call: TRBD2 (5 bases). The germline CDR1 and CDR2 sequences are MNHNS and SASEGT. Trimming removed 2 bases from V and 2 bases from J, with 15 bases in between. The CDR3 is 16 residues long. The CDR3 nucleotides read TGTGCCAGCAGTGAACGTTTTTGGAGGTCTCAAGAGACCCAGTACTTC. It is translated as CASSERFWRSQETQYF.

Concerning this clone: Given the absence of the conserved phenylalanine or tryptophan at the CDR3 end, a read error is likely. No DNA is shown, since the ends of the CDR3 on it are uncertain; the CDR3 is the one TCRdb lists. The chain carries TRBV27 and TRBJ1-5; no check of the table's D call, TRBD1, against the DNA was made. The CDR3 has 14 residues if both end residues are counted. Germline V CDR1 and CDR2: MNHEY, SMNVEV (reference sequence). This CDR3 reads CASSLYGPQEGARV.